This T cell receptor (beta chain) was sequenced in a study of blood T cell repertoires in COVID-19. Whole-study context: The United States, Italy and Spain provided the acute and convalescent COVID-19 samples.

This clone came up a few times. Data came from immunoSEQ multiplex PCR; TCRdb stores just in-frame clones and leaves some out. The sample comprises more than 95,000 clones, around four fifths of which are singletons, and 4.5% to 6% rests with the top ten. The V gene's germline CDR1 is LNHDA and CDR2 SQIVND (reference sequence). Germline trimming cut 10 bases from V and 1 base from J; bases unmatched to any gene: 5. This CDR3 contains 14 residues. The chain carries TRBV19 and TRBJ2-2; the match to TRBD1 covers 8 bases. The sample taken for sequencing was peripheral blood. This TCR came from a man older than 75 with COVID-19, enrolled during active disease. The CDR3: CATRDRRNTGELFF. The CDR3 DNA reads as TGTGCCACCAGGGACAGGAGGAACACCGGGGAGCTGTTTTTT.